The entry below describes one T cell receptor (beta chain). The antigen remains undetermined. Primers: 60 Vbeta forward and 13 Jbeta reverse. Sequenced by immunoSEQ multiplex PCR; TCRdb stores in-frame clones only, minus some. This table has some 90,000 clones, 81% appearing once. These data come from a study of cytomegalovirus exposure and HLA in healthy donors. Overall study findings and caveats: Most TCRs appeared rarely, but some public TCRs recurred in many donors.

The length of the CDR3 is 13 residues. The germline gives CDR1 LNHDA, CDR2 SQIVND (reference sequence). V shed 6 bases and J shed 7 bases, with 16 bases lying between them. This sequence was found in a woman in her 70s in good health and CMV-seropositive. V gene TRBV19 combines with J gene TRBJ2-7; D may be TRBD2 (6 bases). Material: PBMCs. In DNA, the CDR3 is TGTGCCAGTAGCCGGACCCCGGCGGGGGAGCAGTACTTC. Translating it yields CASSRTPAGEQYF.